This T cell receptor (beta chain) was sequenced during a study of T cells in localized non-small cell lung cancer. Regarding the study as a whole: Turning up in adjacent lung were a median roughly 62 of the top 100 tumor clones. Sequence data derive from only one tumor region, so heterogeneity remains possible. Of the tissues analyzed, uninvolved adjacent lung showed maximal T cell clonality, greater than tumor.

Assay: immunoSEQ multiplex PCR; the TCRdb copy retains only in-frame clones and omits some. The top ten hold almost 30% of the sample, which has over 1,400 clones, around a quarter seen once. Germline CDR1 is SGHNT and CDR2 is YENEEA. The CDR3 is made up of 15 amino acids. V lost 5 bases and J lost 2, with 14 bases in between. Judged by abundance, this clone is medium-sized. Its antigen is still unknown. Adjacent lung samples, free of atypia, were obtained at least 2 cm from the tumor margin. The receptor was derived from a female donor over 55 with stage I lung adenocarcinoma. The chain is built from TRBV11-3 and TRBJ2-3; D is perhaps TRBD2 (6 bases). Specimen: normal lung tissue next to the tumor, collected before any cancer treatment. The CDR3 nucleotides are TGTGCCAGCAGCCCGTTGGACTACTTCACAGATACGCAGTATTTT. Protein sequence: CASSPLDYFTDTQYF.